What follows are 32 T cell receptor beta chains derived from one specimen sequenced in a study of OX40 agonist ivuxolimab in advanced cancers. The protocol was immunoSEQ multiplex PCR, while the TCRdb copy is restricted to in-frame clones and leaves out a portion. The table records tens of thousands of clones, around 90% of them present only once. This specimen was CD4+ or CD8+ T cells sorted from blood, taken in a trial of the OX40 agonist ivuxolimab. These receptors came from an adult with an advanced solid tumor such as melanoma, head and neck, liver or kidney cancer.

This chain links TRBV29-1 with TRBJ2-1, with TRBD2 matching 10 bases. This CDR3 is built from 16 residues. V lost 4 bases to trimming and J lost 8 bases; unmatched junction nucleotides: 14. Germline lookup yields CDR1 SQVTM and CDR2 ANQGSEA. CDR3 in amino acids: CSVGTSGTPARDEQFF. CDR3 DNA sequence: TGCAGCGTTGGTACTAGCGGGACACCAGCTCGGGATGAGCAGTTCTTC.

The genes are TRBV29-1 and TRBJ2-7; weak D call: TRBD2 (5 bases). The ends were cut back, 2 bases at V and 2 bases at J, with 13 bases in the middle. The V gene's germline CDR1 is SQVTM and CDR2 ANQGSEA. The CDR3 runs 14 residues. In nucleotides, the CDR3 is TGCAGCGTTGAATTAGAGGGAAATGCCTACGAGCAGTACTTC. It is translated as CSVELEGNAYEQYF.

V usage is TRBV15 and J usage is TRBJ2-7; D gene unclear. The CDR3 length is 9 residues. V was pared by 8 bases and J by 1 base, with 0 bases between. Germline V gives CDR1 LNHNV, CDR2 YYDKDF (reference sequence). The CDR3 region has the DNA TGTGCCACCTCCTACGAGCAGTACTTC. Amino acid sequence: CATSYEQYF.

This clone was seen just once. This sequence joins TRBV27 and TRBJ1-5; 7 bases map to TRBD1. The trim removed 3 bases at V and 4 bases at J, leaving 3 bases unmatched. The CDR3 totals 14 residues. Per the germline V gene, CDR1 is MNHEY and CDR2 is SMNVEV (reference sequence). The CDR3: CASSLGQSNQPQHF. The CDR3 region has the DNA TGTGCCAGCAGTTTGGGACAGTCAAATCAGCCCCAGCATTTT.

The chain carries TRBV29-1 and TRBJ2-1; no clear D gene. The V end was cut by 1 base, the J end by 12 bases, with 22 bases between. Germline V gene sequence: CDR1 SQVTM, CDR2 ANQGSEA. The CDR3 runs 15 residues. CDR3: CSVEGGAHWMPGQFF. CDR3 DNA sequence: TGCAGCGTTGAAGGAGGAGCGCACTGGATGCCGGGGCAGTTCTTC.

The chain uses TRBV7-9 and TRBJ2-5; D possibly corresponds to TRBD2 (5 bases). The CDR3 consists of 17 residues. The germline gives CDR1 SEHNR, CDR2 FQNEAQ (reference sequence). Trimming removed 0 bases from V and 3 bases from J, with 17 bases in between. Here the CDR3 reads CASSLAGVGSLEETQYF. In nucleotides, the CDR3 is TGTGCCAGCAGCTTAGCGGGAGTAGGAAGTTTGGAAGAGACCCAGTACTTC.

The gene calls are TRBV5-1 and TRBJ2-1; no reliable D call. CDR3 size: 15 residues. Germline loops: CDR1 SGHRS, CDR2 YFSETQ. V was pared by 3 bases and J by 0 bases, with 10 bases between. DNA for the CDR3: TGCGCCAGCAGCTACGGCGATAGCTCCTACAATGAGCAGTTCTTC. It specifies CASSYGDSSYNEQFF.

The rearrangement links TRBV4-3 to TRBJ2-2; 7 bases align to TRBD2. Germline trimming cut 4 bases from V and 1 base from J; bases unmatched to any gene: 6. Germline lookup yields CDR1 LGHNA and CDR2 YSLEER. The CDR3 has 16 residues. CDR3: CASSPFGGMNTGELFF. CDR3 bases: TGCGCCAGCAGCCCCTTCGGGGGGATGAACACCGGGGAGCTGTTTTTT.

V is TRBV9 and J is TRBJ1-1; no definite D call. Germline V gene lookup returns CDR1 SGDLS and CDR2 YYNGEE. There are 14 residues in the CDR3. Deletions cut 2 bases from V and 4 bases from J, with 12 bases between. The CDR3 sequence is CASSVYVGSTEAFF. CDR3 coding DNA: TGTGCCAGCAGCGTCTACGTAGGTAGCACTGAAGCTTTCTTT.

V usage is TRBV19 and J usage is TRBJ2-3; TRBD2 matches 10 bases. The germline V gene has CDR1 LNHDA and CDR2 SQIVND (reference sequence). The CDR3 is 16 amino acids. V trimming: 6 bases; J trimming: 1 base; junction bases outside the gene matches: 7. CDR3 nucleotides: TGTGCCAGTAGGGGATTAGCGGGAGGTCGCACAGATACGCAGTATTTT. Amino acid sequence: CASRGLAGGRTDTQYF.

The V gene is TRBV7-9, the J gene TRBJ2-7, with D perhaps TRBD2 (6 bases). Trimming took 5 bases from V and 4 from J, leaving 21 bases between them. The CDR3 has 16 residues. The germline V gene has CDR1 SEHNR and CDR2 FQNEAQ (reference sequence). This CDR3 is CASSIPSGTLLYEQYF. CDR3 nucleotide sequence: TGTGCCAGCAGCATACCCTCCGGGACTCTCCTTTACGAGCAGTACTTC.

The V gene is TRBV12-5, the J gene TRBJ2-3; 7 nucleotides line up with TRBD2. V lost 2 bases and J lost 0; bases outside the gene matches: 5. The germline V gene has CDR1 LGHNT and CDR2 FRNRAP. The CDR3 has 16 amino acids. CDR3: CASGLLTGGSTDTQYF. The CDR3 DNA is TGTGCTAGTGGTTTGTTGACCGGGGGGAGCACAGATACGCAGTATTTT.

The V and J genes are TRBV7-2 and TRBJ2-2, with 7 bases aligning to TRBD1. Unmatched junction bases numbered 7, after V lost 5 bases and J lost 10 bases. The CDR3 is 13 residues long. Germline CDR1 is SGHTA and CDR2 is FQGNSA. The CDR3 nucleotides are TGTGCCAGCAGCATTACAGGGGTGGAGGAGCTGTTTTTT. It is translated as CASSITGVEELFF.

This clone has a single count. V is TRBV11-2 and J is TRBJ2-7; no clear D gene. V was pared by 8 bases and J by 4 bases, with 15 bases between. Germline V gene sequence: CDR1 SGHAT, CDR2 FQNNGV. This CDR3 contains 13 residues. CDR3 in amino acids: CASSVAGLYEQYF. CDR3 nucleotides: TGTGCCAGCTCGGTCGCAGGATTATACGAGCAGTACTTC.

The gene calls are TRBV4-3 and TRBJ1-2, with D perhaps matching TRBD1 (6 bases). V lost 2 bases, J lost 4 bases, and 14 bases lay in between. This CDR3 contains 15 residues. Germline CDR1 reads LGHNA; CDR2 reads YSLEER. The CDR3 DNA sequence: TGCGCCAGCAGCCAAAGACAGGCCCCTAGCTATGGCTACACCTTC. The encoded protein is CASSQRQAPSYGYTF.

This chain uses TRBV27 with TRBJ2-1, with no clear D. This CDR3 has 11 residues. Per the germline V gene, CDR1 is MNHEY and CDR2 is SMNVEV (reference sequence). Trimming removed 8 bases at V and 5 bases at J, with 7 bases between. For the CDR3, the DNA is TGTGCCAGCGGTCAGAACAATGAGCAGTTCTTC. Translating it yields CASGQNNEQFF.

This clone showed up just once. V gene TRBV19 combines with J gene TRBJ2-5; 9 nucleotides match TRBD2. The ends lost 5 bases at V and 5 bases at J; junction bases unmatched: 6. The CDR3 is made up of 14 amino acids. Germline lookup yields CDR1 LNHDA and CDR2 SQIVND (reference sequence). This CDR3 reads CASSRAGGWETQYF. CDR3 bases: TGTGCCAGTAGTCGAGCGGGAGGATGGGAGACCCAGTACTTC.

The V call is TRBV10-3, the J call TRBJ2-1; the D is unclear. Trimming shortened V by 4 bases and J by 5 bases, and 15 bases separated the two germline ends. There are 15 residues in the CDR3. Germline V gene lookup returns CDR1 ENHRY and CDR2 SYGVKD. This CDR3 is CAISGVNPLNNEQFF. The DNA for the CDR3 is TGTGCCATCAGTGGAGTCAACCCTTTAAACAATGAGCAGTTCTTC.

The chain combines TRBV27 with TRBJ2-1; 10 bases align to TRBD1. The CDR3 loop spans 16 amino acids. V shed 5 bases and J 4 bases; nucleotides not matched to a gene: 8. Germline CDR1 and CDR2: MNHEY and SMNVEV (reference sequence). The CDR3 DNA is TGTGCCAGCAGTCCGATGACAGGGGGCCCTTACAATGAGCAGTTCTTC. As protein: CASSPMTGGPYNEQFF.

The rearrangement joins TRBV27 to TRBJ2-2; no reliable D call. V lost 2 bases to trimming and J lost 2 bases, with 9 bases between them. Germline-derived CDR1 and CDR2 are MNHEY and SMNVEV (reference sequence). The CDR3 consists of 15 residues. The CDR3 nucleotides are TGTGCCAGCAGTTTAAGTGGGATCAACACCGGGGAGCTGTTTTTT. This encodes CASSLSGINTGELFF.

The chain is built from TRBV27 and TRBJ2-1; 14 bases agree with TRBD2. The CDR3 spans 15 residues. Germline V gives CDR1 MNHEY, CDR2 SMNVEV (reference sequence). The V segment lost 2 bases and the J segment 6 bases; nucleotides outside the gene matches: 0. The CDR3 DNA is TGTGCCAGCAGTTTAGGGACTAGCGGGGGCAATGAGCAGTTCTTC. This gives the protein CASSLGTSGGNEQFF.

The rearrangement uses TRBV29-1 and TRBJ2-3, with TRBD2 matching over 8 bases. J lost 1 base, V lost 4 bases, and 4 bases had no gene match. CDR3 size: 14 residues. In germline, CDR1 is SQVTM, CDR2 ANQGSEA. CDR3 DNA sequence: TGCAGCGTTGTGGGAGCGGGAGGCACAGATACGCAGTATTTT. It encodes CSVVGAGGTDTQYF.

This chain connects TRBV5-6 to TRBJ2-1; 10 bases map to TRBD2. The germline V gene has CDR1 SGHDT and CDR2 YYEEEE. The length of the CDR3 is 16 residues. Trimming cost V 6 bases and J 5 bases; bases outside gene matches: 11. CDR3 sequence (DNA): TGTGCCAGCACCCGACCGAGGACTAGCGGAAACAATGAGCAGTTCTTC. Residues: CASTRPRTSGNNEQFF.

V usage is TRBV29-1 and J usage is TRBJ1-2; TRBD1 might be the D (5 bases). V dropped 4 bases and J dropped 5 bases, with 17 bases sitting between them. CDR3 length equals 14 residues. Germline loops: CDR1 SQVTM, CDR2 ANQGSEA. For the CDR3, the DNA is TGCAGCGTTGTTGACAGTTTTCCTGTTTATGGCTACACCTTC. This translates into CSVVDSFPVYGYTF.

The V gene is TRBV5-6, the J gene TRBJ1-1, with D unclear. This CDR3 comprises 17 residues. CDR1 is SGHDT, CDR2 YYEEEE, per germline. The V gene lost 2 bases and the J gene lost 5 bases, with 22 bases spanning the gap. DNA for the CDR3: TGTGCCAGCAGCTTTGCGTCATCCTCCGGGAGCGGGACTGAAGCTTTCTTT. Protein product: CASSFASSSGSGTEAFF.

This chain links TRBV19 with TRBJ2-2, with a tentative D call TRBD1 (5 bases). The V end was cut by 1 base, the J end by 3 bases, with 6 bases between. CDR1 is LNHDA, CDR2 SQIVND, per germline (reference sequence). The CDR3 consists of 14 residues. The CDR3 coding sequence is TGTGCCAGTAGTATAGCCAGGGACACCGGGGAGCTGTTTTTT. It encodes CASSIARDTGELFF.

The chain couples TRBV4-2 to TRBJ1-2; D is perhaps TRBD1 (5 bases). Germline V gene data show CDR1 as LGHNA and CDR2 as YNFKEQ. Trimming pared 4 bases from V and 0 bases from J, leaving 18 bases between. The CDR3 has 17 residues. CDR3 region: CASSPQERGSSNYGYTF. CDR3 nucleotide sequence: TGTGCCAGCAGCCCCCAGGAAAGGGGTTCATCTAACTATGGCTACACCTTC.

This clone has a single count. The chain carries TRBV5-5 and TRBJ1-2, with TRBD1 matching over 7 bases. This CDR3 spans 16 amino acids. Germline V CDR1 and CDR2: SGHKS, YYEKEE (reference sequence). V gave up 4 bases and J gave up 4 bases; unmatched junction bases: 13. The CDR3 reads CASSPTGTAGGYGYTF. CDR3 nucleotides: TGTGCCAGCAGCCCCACCGGGACAGCCGGTGGCTATGGCTACACCTTC.

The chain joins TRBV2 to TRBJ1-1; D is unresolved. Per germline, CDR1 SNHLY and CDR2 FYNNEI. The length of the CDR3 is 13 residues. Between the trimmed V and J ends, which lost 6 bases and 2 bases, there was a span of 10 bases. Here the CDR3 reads CASSRVFNTEAFF. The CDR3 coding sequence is TGTGCCAGCAGCCGGGTTTTTAACACTGAAGCTTTCTTT.

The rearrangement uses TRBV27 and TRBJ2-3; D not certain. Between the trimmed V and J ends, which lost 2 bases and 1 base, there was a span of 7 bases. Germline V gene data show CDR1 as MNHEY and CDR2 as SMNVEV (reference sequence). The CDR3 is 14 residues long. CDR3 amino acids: CASSLLLGTDTQYF. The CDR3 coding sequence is TGTGCCAGCAGTTTACTGCTCGGCACAGATACGCAGTATTTT.

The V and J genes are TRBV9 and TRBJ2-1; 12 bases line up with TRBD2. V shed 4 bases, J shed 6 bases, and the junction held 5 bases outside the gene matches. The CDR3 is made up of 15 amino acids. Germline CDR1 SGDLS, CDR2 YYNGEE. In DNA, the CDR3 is TGTGCCAGCAGCCTACTAGCGGGAGGCTCCAATGAGCAGTTCTTC. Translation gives CASSLLAGGSNEQFF.

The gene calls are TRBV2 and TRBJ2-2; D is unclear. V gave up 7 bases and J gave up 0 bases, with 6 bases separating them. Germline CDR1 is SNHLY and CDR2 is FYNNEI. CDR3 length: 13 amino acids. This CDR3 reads CASTDSNTGELFF. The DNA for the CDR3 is TGTGCCAGCACCGACTCGAACACCGGGGAGCTGTTTTTT.